This TCR beta chain was recorded in a study of blood T cell repertoires in COVID-19. For the study at large: The origin of the acute and convalescent COVID-19 samples was the United States, Italy and Spain. Nucleic acid was either cDNA or gDNA, and it came from T cells, B-cell-depleted T cells, or PBMCs.

Seattle patient enrollment occurred during active infection, with longitudinal follow-up thereafter. The germline V gene has CDR1 SGHRS and CDR2 YFSETQ. This CDR3 region has 16 residues. V lost 5 bases, J lost 0 bases, and 10 bases stayed unmatched. Only in-frame clones appear in the TCRdb table, and some are missing; sequencing was by immunoSEQ multiplex PCR. The sample yields fewer than 50,000 clones, roughly 92% seen once. This sequence originates from a man aged 45-65 years with COVID-19, enrolled during active disease. V gene TRBV5-1 combines with J gene TRBJ2-7, with TRBD2 matching 8 bases. Sequenced input: peripheral blood. The CDR3 region has the DNA TGCGCCAGCAGACCTACCCCGGGACTAGTCTCCTACGAGCAGTACTTC. It encodes CASRPTPGLVSYEQYF. The variable domain in full, with the rest retrieved from reference TRBV5-1 and TRBJ2-7, is KAGVTQTPRYLIKTRGQQVTLSCSPISGHRSVSWYQQTPGQGLQFLFEYFSETQRNKGNFPGRFSGRQFSNSRSEMNVSTLELGDSALYLCASRPTPGLVSYEQYFGPGTRLTVT.